This T cell receptor (beta chain) appears in the sequencing data of a study of T-cell memory formation after mild COVID-19 (dated by TCRdb to 2020 to 2022). The study in broad terms: Most TCR sequence clusters were specific to one of the two donors. T-cell clones expanding and contracting after mild COVID-19 in a couple of donors were tracked by longitudinal TCRalpha and TCRbeta repertoire sequencing. Two young, previously healthy adult volunteers made up the cohort, one male and one female.

The sequencing machine was an Illumina NovaSeq 6000. Using 5'RACE with constant-segment primers, TCRalpha and TCRbeta cDNA libraries were constructed, with sample barcodes and unique molecular identifiers added in the process. RNA was extracted from every sample with Trizol reagent. The libraries were amplified in two PCR steps, and the second step added a second sample barcode and Illumina TruSeq adapters. Sequencing of libraries was performed on an Illumina NovaSeq with 2 x 150 bp paired-end reads. Per the original workflow: Demultiplexing of reads and collapsing into UMI-guided consensus sequences were performed with migec v1.2.7. With mixcr v2.1.11, UMI consensuses were aligned to TRA and TRB V and J templates and assembled into clonotypes. A clonotype was counted as expanded or contracted only if both edgeR and NoisET called the change significant, with noise models trained on biological replicates. For edgeR calls, a false discovery rate-adjusted p below 0.01 and a log2 fold-change threshold of 1 were applied. As an exploratory analysis of dynamics, max-normalized trajectories of the 1000 most abundant clonotypes were examined by PCA with hierarchical clustering. Each responding clone was given a CD4 or CD8 phenotype based on the CD4+ and CD8+ repertoires, which had been sequenced separately. The public sequencing data were trimmed at Q25 with fastp and processed into clonotypes with MiXCR by TCRdb, which kept only in-frame beta chains. Identical CDR3 protein sequences are pooled into one entry, listed with their most common genes and DNA. Here the V and J calls rest on TCRdb's processing, not on the authors' analysis. This sample has 550,000 to 650,000 distinct CDR3 sequences in its table, and 17% of those were observed once. The ten largest clones capture roughly 8% of the sample.

This clonotype was picked up a small number of times. Its antigen specificity is not known. No much larger clonotype is one base removed from it; base qualities were not supplied. The investigation overall reported the following: Only a couple of mild cases were covered in the study, and larger cohorts including severe cases with pre-infection samples were considered necessary. Clones that contracted from day 15 to 85 showed balanced CD4/CD8 phenotypes, whereas a second wave of clones that expanded from day 15 to 37 leaned towards CD4+. SARS-CoV-2 specificity was not confirmed for the second-wave clones peaking on day 37. Contracting CD4+ clones turned up mainly in the CM and EM memory subsets, whereas EMRA was where CD8+ clones were enriched. Some responding clones were detected in pre-infection memory, which suggested that pre-existing cross-reactive memory T cells had joined the SARS-CoV-2 response.

Its CDR3 holds 15 amino acids, cysteine through phenylalanine. Of all the DNA, just the CDR3 is kept, 45 bases in frame from base 1. The germline V gene (reference sequence) gives CDR1 as SEHNR and CDR2 as FQNEAQ. The junction shows trimming of 3 bases on V and 6 bases on J, and the gene matches do not reach 11 bases of it. Ficoll-Paque density gradient centrifugation was the method used to isolate PBMCs. The sequence was obtained from an adult woman who had mild COVID-19 (a few samples of this study predate the infection). The sample titles of this study are shuffled in the database, so cell type and time point are left out; the donor was told from shared clones. The V and J genes are TRBV7-9 and TRBJ2-7, with 7 bases in between that match TRBD2. Sample: PBMCs or a T cell subset sorted from them (not recorded which). CDR3 region: CASSFSREALGEQYF. The nucleotides read TGTGCCAGCAGCTTTTCCCGGGAGGCCTTAGGCGAGCAGTACTTC.